The rows below give T cell receptor beta chains drawn from one sample of a study of response to subunit inactivated influenza vaccine. TCRdb ran MiXCR on the RT-PCR reads and lists one entry per CDR3 protein. This table has approximately 290,000 distinct CDR3 sequences, 22% appearing once. Sequencing used PBMCs from blood, obtained approximately 22 months after vaccination. The source of these receptors is a man between 50 and 69 years old who received an inactivated influenza vaccine. The CDR3 runs from the conserved cysteine through the conserved F or W. Fields, in order: V gene, D gene, clone size, J gene, CDR3 protein, CDR3 DNA. A D gene is named only where the DNA matches it firmly. A row's size may be missing; if present it is once, few, many or a size class.

TRBV6-5	TRBD1	.	TRBJ1-1	CASSYGTGGAFTEAFF	TGTGCCAGCAGTTACGGGACAGGGGGCGCCTTCACTGAAGCTTTCTTT
TRBV2	.	.	TRBJ2-5	CASSPDRSQETQYF	TGTGCCAGCAGTCCTGACAGGAGCCAAGAGACCCAGTACTTC
TRBV6-2/TRBV6-3	TRBD1	.	TRBJ1-4	CASSYAGGVEKLFF	TGTGCCAGCAGTTACGCAGGGGGCGTTGAAAAACTGTTTTTT
TRBV20-1	.	few	TRBJ2-5	CSANPLSFGETQYF	TGCAGTGCTAACCCCCTGTCGTTTGGAGAGACCCAGTACTTC
TRBV18	.	few	TRBJ1-1	CASSPQDLNTEAFF	TGTGCCAGCTCACCACAGGATCTGAACACTGAAGCTTTCTTT
TRBV20-1	.	few	TRBJ1-1	CSARGEGRGPEAFF	TGCAGTGCTAGAGGTGAAGGGCGCGGACCTGAAGCTTTCTTT
TRBV21-1	.	.	TRBJ1-3	CASSKGAQQGPGNTIYF	TGTGCCAGCAGCAAAGGAGCACAACAGGGGCCTGGAAACACCATATATTTT
TRBV1	.	few	TRBJ1-3	CTSSHAKDGSGNTIYF	TGCACCAGCAGCCACGCGAAGGATGGATCTGGAAACACCATATATTTT
TRBV12-3/TRBV12-4	.	few	TRBJ1-5	CASNLGGGYSNQPQHF	TGTGCCAGCAATCTGGGGGGGGGCTATAGCAATCAGCCCCAGCATTTT
TRBV10-3	.	few	TRBJ2-5	CAISEEGGFLGETQYF	TGTGCCATCAGTGAGGAAGGAGGTTTTTTGGGAGAGACCCAGTACTTC
TRBV7-9	.	many	TRBJ1-2	CASSLDPGNYGYTF	TGTGCCAGCAGCTTAGATCCCGGCAACTATGGCTACACCTTC
TRBV5-8	.	few	TRBJ2-1	CASSPDSTSEQFF	TGTGCCAGCAGTCCAGACTCTACAAGTGAGCAGTTCTTC
TRBV3-1	.	.	TRBJ2-5	CASSQYETQYF	TGTGCCAGCAGCCAATACGAGACCCAGTACTTC